The rows below give T cell receptor beta chains drawn from one sample of a study of blood T cell repertoires in COVID-19. Here immunoSEQ multiplex PCR was the method, and the copy in TCRdb shows in-frame clones only, minus some. The data hold under 300,000 clones, with 88% observed a single time. Sample: PBMCs or T cells enriched from blood (not recorded which). Source of these receptors: a woman in her sixties or seventies in a cohort exposed to, infected with or recovered from COVID-19 (not recorded which). Each CDR3 is given with its conserved first and last residue. Each record gives: D gene, CDR3 length, clone size, J gene, V gene, CDR3 protein, CDR3 DNA. D genes are given only for firm matches. Size is stated for part of the rows, as once, few or many counts, or as a class when the clone is expanded.

d_call: NA
cdr3_length: 10
clone_size: NA
j_call: TRBJ2-7
v_call: TRBV28
cdr3_aa: CASSFVEQYF
cdr3_nt: TGTGCCAGCAGTTTCGTCGAGCAGTACTTC

d_call: NA
cdr3_length: 17
clone_size: NA
j_call: TRBJ2-2
v_call: TRBV18
cdr3_aa: CASSPDSLYANTGELFF
cdr3_nt: TGTGCCAGCTCACCGGACAGTCTTTACGCGAACACCGGGGAGCTGTTTTTT

d_call: TRBD2
cdr3_length: 16
clone_size: NA
j_call: TRBJ2-1
v_call: TRBV27
cdr3_aa: CASSSQSGGSYNEQFF
cdr3_nt: TGTGCCAGCAGTTCCCAATCGGGGGGTTCCTACAATGAGCAGTTCTTC

d_call: NA
cdr3_length: 15
clone_size: few
j_call: TRBJ2-7
v_call: TRBV6-2/TRBV6-3
cdr3_aa: CASSSRSDDSREQYF
cdr3_nt: TGTGCCAGCAGTTCCCGCTCGGACGACAGTAGGGAGCAGTACTTC

d_call: NA
cdr3_length: 13
clone_size: NA
j_call: TRBJ2-7
v_call: TRBV3-1/TRBV3-2
cdr3_aa: CASSVQEAYEQYF
cdr3_nt: TGTGCCAGCAGCGTCCAGGAGGCCTACGAGCAGTACTTC

d_call: TRBD1
cdr3_length: 15
clone_size: once
j_call: TRBJ2-1
v_call: TRBV5-1
cdr3_aa: CASSLGGTGGGEQFF
cdr3_nt: TGCGCCAGCAGCTTGGGTGGGACAGGGGGTGGTGAGCAGTTCTTC

d_call: NA
cdr3_length: 14
clone_size: NA
j_call: TRBJ1-4
v_call: TRBV27
cdr3_aa: CASKDRGAGEKLFF
cdr3_nt: TGTGCCAGCAAGGACCGAGGGGCGGGAGAAAAACTGTTTTTT

d_call: NA
cdr3_length: 14
clone_size: NA
j_call: TRBJ1-1
v_call: TRBV6-5
cdr3_aa: CASSPLGANTEAFF
cdr3_nt: TGTGCCAGCAGCCCCTTAGGGGCCAACACTGAAGCTTTCTTT

d_call: NA
cdr3_length: 14
clone_size: NA
j_call: TRBJ1-2
v_call: TRBV6-5
cdr3_aa: CASSYSRTNYGYTF
cdr3_nt: TGTGCCAGCAGTTACTCGAGGACTAACTATGGCTACACCTTC

d_call: NA
cdr3_length: 15
clone_size: NA
j_call: TRBJ1-6
v_call: TRBV11-2
cdr3_aa: CASTIFQGSNSPLHF
cdr3_nt: TGTGCCAGCACCATATTCCAGGGGTCTAATTCACCCCTCCACTTT

d_call: NA
cdr3_length: 14
clone_size: NA
j_call: TRBJ1-1
v_call: TRBV15
cdr3_aa: CATSRTDRFAEAFF
cdr3_nt: TGTGCCACCAGCAGAACAGACAGGTTTGCTGAAGCTTTCTTT

d_call: TRBD2
cdr3_length: 15
clone_size: few
j_call: TRBJ2-2
v_call: TRBV29-1
cdr3_aa: CSGLLAGENTGELFF
cdr3_nt: TGCAGCGGCCTATTAGCGGGAGAGAACACCGGGGAGCTGTTTTTT

d_call: NA
cdr3_length: 15
clone_size: NA
j_call: TRBJ1-1
v_call: TRBV7-9
cdr3_aa: CASSARRTVNTEAFF
cdr3_nt: TGTGCCAGCAGCGCCCGGAGGACAGTCAACACTGAAGCTTTCTTT

d_call: TRBD1
cdr3_length: 17
clone_size: NA
j_call: TRBJ2-2
v_call: TRBV28
cdr3_aa: CASRPRQGKKNTGELFF
cdr3_nt: TGTGCCAGCAGGCCACGACAGGGTAAAAAGAACACCGGGGAGCTGTTTTTT

d_call: TRBD2
cdr3_length: 17
clone_size: NA
j_call: TRBJ2-3
v_call: TRBV5-1
cdr3_aa: CASSSVTSGSGTDTQYF
cdr3_nt: TGCGCCAGCAGCTCGGTGACTAGCGGGAGTGGGACAGATACGCAGTATTTT

d_call: NA
cdr3_length: 16
clone_size: NA
j_call: TRBJ2-4
v_call: TRBV7-2
cdr3_aa: CASSSTRTRFGNIQYF
cdr3_nt: TGTGCCAGCAGCTCTACGCGGACTCGCTTCGGAAACATTCAGTACTTC

d_call: NA
cdr3_length: 17
clone_size: NA
j_call: TRBJ2-2
v_call: TRBV5-4
cdr3_aa: CASSPPGGTADRGELFF
cdr3_nt: TGTGCCAGCAGCCCGCCAGGAGGGACCGCCGATAGGGGGGAGCTGTTTTTT

d_call: NA
cdr3_length: 15
clone_size: NA
j_call: TRBJ1-1
v_call: TRBV7-9
cdr3_aa: CASSLGDRLFTEAFF
cdr3_nt: TGTGCCAGCAGCTTAGGCGACAGGTTGTTCACTGAAGCTTTCTTT

d_call: NA
cdr3_length: 12
clone_size: NA
j_call: TRBJ2-7
v_call: TRBV28
cdr3_aa: CASSLPLAAPYF
cdr3_nt: TGTGCCAGCAGTTTACCCCTAGCAGCACCGTACTTC

d_call: NA
cdr3_length: 13
clone_size: NA
j_call: TRBJ1-1
v_call: TRBV29-1
cdr3_aa: CSVVGRAKTEAFF
cdr3_nt: TGCAGCGTTGTCGGCAGGGCGAAAACTGAAGCTTTCTTT

d_call: NA
cdr3_length: 13
clone_size: NA
j_call: TRBJ2-5
v_call: TRBV6-5
cdr3_aa: CASSTGLAETQYF
cdr3_nt: TGTGCCAGCAGCACAGGGTTGGCAGAGACCCAGTACTTC

d_call: NA
cdr3_length: 14
clone_size: NA
j_call: TRBJ1-3
v_call: TRBV2
cdr3_aa: CASSPQFSGNTIYF
cdr3_nt: TGTGCCAGCAGCCCTCAGTTCTCTGGAAACACCATATATTTT

d_call: NA
cdr3_length: 14
clone_size: NA
j_call: TRBJ2-2
v_call: TRBV11-2
cdr3_aa: CASSLGGGTGELFF
cdr3_nt: TGTGCCAGCAGCTTAGGAGGGGGCACCGGGGAGCTGTTTTTT

d_call: TRBD2
cdr3_length: 16
clone_size: NA
j_call: TRBJ2-1
v_call: TRBV5-6
cdr3_aa: CASSLQRDASYNEQFF
cdr3_nt: TGTGCCAGCAGCTTGCAGCGGGATGCCTCCTACAATGAGCAGTTCTTC

d_call: NA
cdr3_length: 13
clone_size: NA
j_call: TRBJ2-7
v_call: TRBV7-9
cdr3_aa: CASSLVGWNEQYF
cdr3_nt: TGTGCCAGCAGCTTAGTCGGGTGGAACGAGCAGTACTTC

d_call: NA
cdr3_length: 13
clone_size: NA
j_call: TRBJ1-2
v_call: TRBV5-1
cdr3_aa: CASSLVGPRGYTF
cdr3_nt: TGCGCCAGCAGCTTGGTTGGGCCAAGGGGCTACACCTTC

d_call: TRBD2
cdr3_length: 18
clone_size: NA
j_call: TRBJ2-2
v_call: TRBV7-9
cdr3_aa: CASSLAGTSGRAGGELFF
cdr3_nt: TGTGCCAGCAGCTTAGCTGGGACTAGCGGGAGAGCTGGCGGGGAGCTGTTTTTT

d_call: NA
cdr3_length: 14
clone_size: few
j_call: TRBJ2-5
v_call: TRBV5-1
cdr3_aa: CASSLAPGKETQYF
cdr3_nt: TGCGCCAGCAGCTTGGCCCCAGGGAAAGAGACCCAGTACTTC

d_call: NA
cdr3_length: 15
clone_size: NA
j_call: TRBJ2-5
v_call: TRBV5-8
cdr3_aa: CASSFGKKTEETQYF
cdr3_nt: TGTGCCAGCAGCTTTGGAAAAAAGACAGAAGAGACCCAGTACTTC

d_call: NA
cdr3_length: 16
clone_size: once
j_call: TRBJ1-1
v_call: TRBV19
cdr3_aa: CASSKKTAQMNTEAFF
cdr3_nt: TGTGCCAGTAGTAAGAAGACAGCCCAAATGAACACTGAAGCTTTCTTT

d_call: NA
cdr3_length: 13
clone_size: NA
j_call: TRBJ2-7
v_call: TRBV11-2
cdr3_aa: CASSSGQSYEQYF
cdr3_nt: TGTGCCAGCAGCTCAGGACAAAGCTACGAGCAGTACTTC

d_call: TRBD1
cdr3_length: 16
clone_size: few
j_call: TRBJ2-1
v_call: TRBV12-5
cdr3_aa: CASGFGDSRSYNEQFF
cdr3_nt: TGTGCTAGTGGTTTCGGGGACAGTCGCTCCTACAATGAGCAGTTCTTC

d_call: NA
cdr3_length: 13
clone_size: NA
j_call: TRBJ2-7
v_call: TRBV7-6
cdr3_aa: CASSPRYASEQYF
cdr3_nt: TGTGCCAGCAGCCCCCGGTACGCATCCGAGCAGTACTTC

d_call: NA
cdr3_length: 12
clone_size: NA
j_call: TRBJ1-5
v_call: TRBV5-5
cdr3_aa: CATPSLHQPQHF
cdr3_nt: TGTGCCACGCCGAGCCTCCATCAGCCCCAGCATTTT

d_call: TRBD1
cdr3_length: 13
clone_size: NA
j_call: TRBJ1-2
v_call: TRBV7-8
cdr3_aa: CASSLTGAYGYTF
cdr3_nt: TGTGCCAGCAGCCTAACAGGGGCCTATGGCTACACCTTC

d_call: TRBD1
cdr3_length: 15
clone_size: NA
j_call: TRBJ1-2
v_call: TRBV30
cdr3_aa: CAWSAKETGLYGYTF
cdr3_nt: TGTGCCTGGAGTGCCAAAGAGACAGGGCTCTATGGCTACACCTTC

d_call: NA
cdr3_length: 15
clone_size: NA
j_call: TRBJ2-2
v_call: TRBV9
cdr3_aa: CASSDGLTNTGELFF
cdr3_nt: TGTGCCAGCAGTGACGGACTCACGAACACCGGGGAGCTGTTTTTT

d_call: TRBD1
cdr3_length: 17
clone_size: NA
j_call: TRBJ1-2
v_call: TRBV5-6
cdr3_aa: CASSSWGTGAAFYGYTF
cdr3_nt: TGTGCCAGCAGCTCATGGGGGACAGGGGCCGCTTTCTATGGCTACACCTTC

d_call: TRBD2
cdr3_length: 13
clone_size: NA
j_call: TRBJ2-7
v_call: TRBV19
cdr3_aa: CASSEREGAGQYF
cdr3_nt: TGTGCCAGTAGTGAGCGGGAGGGGGCCGGGCAGTACTTC

d_call: TRBD1
cdr3_length: 14
clone_size: NA
j_call: TRBJ1-1
v_call: TRBV7-9
cdr3_aa: CASSLVTTGDVAFF
cdr3_nt: TGTGCCAGCAGCTTAGTTACGACAGGGGATGTAGCTTTCTTT

d_call: TRBD2
cdr3_length: 16
clone_size: NA
j_call: TRBJ2-7
v_call: TRBV7-9
cdr3_aa: CASSSRLAGAIHEQYF
cdr3_nt: TGTGCCAGCAGCTCCAGACTAGCGGGAGCGATCCACGAGCAGTACTTC

d_call: NA
cdr3_length: 12
clone_size: NA
j_call: TRBJ2-1
v_call: TRBV2
cdr3_aa: CASSESTHEQFF
cdr3_nt: TGTGCCAGCAGTGAATCAACACATGAGCAGTTCTTC

d_call: NA
cdr3_length: 13
clone_size: few
j_call: TRBJ2-4
v_call: TRBV6-1
cdr3_aa: CASSEVTVNIQYF
cdr3_nt: TGTGCCAGCAGTGAAGTTACAGTGAACATTCAGTACTTC

d_call: NA
cdr3_length: 13
clone_size: NA
j_call: TRBJ2-7
v_call: TRBV19
cdr3_aa: CASSKGLAYEQYF
cdr3_nt: TGTGCCAGTAGTAAGGGGTTGGCCTACGAGCAGTACTTC

d_call: NA
cdr3_length: 16
clone_size: NA
j_call: TRBJ1-5
v_call: TRBV21-1
cdr3_aa: CASSTTTDRVGQPQHF
cdr3_nt: TGTGCCAGCAGCACAACCACGGACAGGGTAGGGCAGCCCCAGCATTTT